This paragraph reports one TCR beta chain. No antigen is known for it. This sample stems from a study of shared clonotypes between healthy human individuals. Study-wide findings and caveats: Generation probabilities were higher for clonotypes shared across all four sorted-subset donors than for unshared ones.

Among the donors, all were Caucasian adults who lived in Nashville, Tennessee. The germline gives CDR1 SSHAT, CDR2 FNYEAQ (reference sequence). This CDR3 has 15 amino acids. V dropped 4 bases and J dropped 3; count of bases not matched to a gene: 9. Replicate PCRs from sorted subsets contained roughly 190 ng DNA, which is approximately 30,000 T cell genomes. The table came from immunoSEQ multiplex PCR; TCRdb's copy has only in-frame clones and leaves some out. The data hold roughly 1,500,000 clones, with approximately 98.5% observed a single time. The receptor was isolated from a young man in good health. V gene TRBV7-7 combines with J gene TRBJ2-7; TRBD1 aligns across 7 bases. The specimen sequenced was naive CD4+ T cells sorted from blood. This sample's subset: CD45RA+ positively selected. The CDR3, as DNA: TGTGCCAGCAGCTCGCGGACAGGCCCCAGCTACGAGCAGTACTTC. Its protein is CASSSRTGPSYEQYF.